Given below is one T cell receptor (beta chain) in context. What this receptor recognizes is not known. Base qualities were left out, and no much larger clone turns up one base away. This specimen comes from a study of pediatric ulcerative colitis (dated by TCRdb to between 2019 and 2020). Concerning the study at large: Pancolitis was present in several ulcerative colitis patients and left-sided colitis in two, and histology consistent with ulcerative colitis was found in all of these patients. Using the Pediatric Ulcerative Colitis Activity Index, a couple of patients were classed as having mild disease, several as having moderate disease and three as having acute severe colitis. About nine newly diagnosed, treatment-naive pediatric ulcerative colitis patients and four non-IBD control children each provided paired blood and rectal samples. The research as a whole found: Because repertoires came from total lymphocyte DNA, patterns in rare subsets such as regulatory T cells may not be reflected. Controls, mild-moderate and acute severe colitis patients were separated by rectal repertoire features, and reduced rectal diversity due to clonal expansions was observed in acute severe colitis. For technical reasons, substantially fewer templates were yielded by the blood samples of two patients, and these blood samples were excluded from blood-rectal overlap analysis. T cells from blood may have been included in the rectal pinch biopsies, particularly in patients with overt colitis. A couple of rectal CDR3 clonotypes were present in all ulcerative colitis patients and in none of the controls. Autologous blood-rectal clonal overlap was significantly higher in ulcerative colitis patients than in controls, suggesting increased T cell trafficking to inflamed tissue. With only a handful of individuals, the healthy control group was small.

Relative to germline, V is 2 bases shorter and J is 2 bases shorter, with 13 bases between their ends. For CDR1 and CDR2, the germline V gene lists SGHAT and FQNNGV. The CDR3 has 15 amino acids, counting the end cysteine and phenylalanine. Only the CDR3 region is kept as DNA, spanning 45 bases read in frame from base 1. Using the immunoSEQ TRB Survey service, rearranged CDR3 beta regions were amplified from genomic DNA with multiplex V and J primers. To keep sequencing depth the same across samples, survey-level depth of up to 500,000 reads per sample was applied. Libraries were purified, pooled and sequenced on Illumina technology. As for the authors' bioinformatics: immunoSEQ online tools were used for productive clonality, sample overlap, pairwise scatters, CDR3 beta length, V/D/J gene usage and productiveness. Calculated diversity was defined as the number of unique rearrangements divided by total templates times 100, and Shannon and Simpson indices were additionally computed. Principal component analysis was performed on Z-score normalized data with the R prcomp function and the ggbiplot package. Morisita's index was used to quantify the clonal overlap between blood and rectum within each subject. TCRdb limited this immuneACCESS table to in-frame rearrangements with V and J called. A share of clones is missing; checked studies link under half to unresolved V genes, and the rest is unexplained. The V and J calls and clone size come from that table; D and trimming were worked out from the DNA. In this sample the table shows tens of thousands of clones, 60% to 85% of which occur a single time. The top ten clonotypes cover less than 4.5% of the sample.

During colonoscopy, one to two rectal pinch biopsies were obtained for research purposes. No immunosuppressive medication had been given to the ulcerative colitis patients before the diagnostic colonoscopy. Rectal biopsies were digested with proteinase K before DNA isolation. The Wizard kit (Promega) was used to extract genomic DNA from the blood and intestinal samples. The sequence derives from a girl aged 5-17 years with moderate ulcerative colitis. The sequence links TRBV11-2 to TRBJ2-7, with the D gene not clear enough to name. The sequencing input was gut tissue. Read as DNA, the sequence is TGTGCCAGCAGCTTAATTAGATTGGCAACCTACGAGCAGTACTTC. Translated, it gives CASSLIRLATYEQYF.